The clone carrying this T cell receptor (beta chain) was seen a few times. The antigen is undetermined. TCRdb itself ran the 5' RACE reads through MiXCR, one entry per CDR3 protein. The sample has about 430,000 distinct CDR3 sequences, more than 20% seen once; the top ten hold 7% to 9.5%. The data stem from a study of T-cell memory formation after mild COVID-19. Study-wide results and limits: Whether day 37 second-wave clones are SARS-CoV-2-specific was not confirmed.

The sequencing sample was made of PBMCs or a T cell subset sorted from them (not recorded which). The receptor was derived from an adult woman who had mild COVID-19 (a few samples of this study predate the infection). Cell type and time point are not known.

CDR3 sequence reads: CASSQRGRELFF. The CDR3 DNA follows: TGCGCCAGCAGCCAAAGGGGCAGGGAACTGTTTTTT. The V call is TRBV4-1, the J call TRBJ1-4, with D tentatively TRBD1 (5 bases). Germline CDR1 and CDR2: MGHRA and YSYEKL. Trimming shortened V by 2 bases and J by 12 bases, and 10 bases separated the two germline ends. The CDR3 is made up of 12 amino acids.